Below are 10 T cell receptor beta chains sequenced from a single sample in a study of cytomegalovirus exposure and HLA in healthy donors. The primer mix had 60 Vbeta and 13 Jbeta primers. Data came from immunoSEQ multiplex PCR; TCRdb stores just in-frame clones and leaves some out. Of approximately 200,000 clones in the sample, roughly 72% are singletons; the top ten hold 1.9%. The sample comprised PBMCs. The receptors stem from a man between 25 and 39 years old in good health and CMV-seronegative.

The chain couples TRBV9 to TRBJ2-5; 8 positions agree with TRBD2. Germline V lookup: CDR1 SGDLS, CDR2 YYNGEE. The CDR3 is made up of 14 amino acids. J was trimmed by 4 bases and V by 4 bases; bases with no gene match: 6. The DNA for the CDR3 is TGTGCCAGCAGCCCGGGGACTAGTCGAGAGACCCAGTACTTC. Residues: CASSPGTSRETQYF.

V and J are TRBV7-6 and TRBJ2-3; maybe TRBD2 (5 bases). V shed 3 bases and J shed 0 bases, with 13 bases lying between them. CDR3 length: 16 residues. Germline V gene sequence: CDR1 SGHVS, CDR2 FNYEAQ. CDR3 bases: TGTGCCAGCAGCTTTCTAAGCGGCCCTAGCACAGATACGCAGTATTTT. This encodes CASSFLSGPSTDTQYF.

The gene calls are TRBV10-1 and TRBJ1-5; a weak D match, TRBD1 (5 bases). Germline assignment: CDR1 WNHNN and CDR2 SYGVQD (reference sequence). The length of the CDR3 is 14 residues. Trimming stripped 2 bases from V and 4 bases from J, with 9 bases between. CDR3 sequence: CASSEGGLNQPQHF. The CDR3 region has the DNA TGCGCCAGCAGTGAGGGGGGGTTGAATCAGCCCCAGCATTTT.

The chain combines TRBV19 with TRBJ2-7, with D possibly matching TRBD1 (5 bases). V was pared by 6 bases and J by 7 bases, with 16 bases between. The CDR3 sequence is 13 residues long. Per germline, CDR1 LNHDA and CDR2 SQIVND (reference sequence). The CDR3 sequence is CASRGQGKDEQYF. CDR3 nucleotide sequence: TGTGCCAGTAGGGGGCAGGGTAAGGATGAGCAGTACTTC.

This chain links TRBV9 with TRBJ1-2; 8 nucleotides agree with TRBD1. Trimming cost V 3 bases and J 4 bases; bases outside gene matches: 8. The CDR3 is 15 amino acids. CDR1 is SGDLS, CDR2 YYNGEE, per germline. The CDR3 here is CASSEPQTGAYGYTF. Here the CDR3 DNA reads TGTGCCAGCAGCGAGCCCCAGACAGGGGCCTATGGCTACACCTTC.

The rearrangement links TRBV5-1 to TRBJ2-6, with D maybe TRBD1 (6 bases). The CDR3 has 17 amino acids. From germline, CDR1 is SGHRS and CDR2 YFSETQ. The V and J ends lost 6 bases and 0 bases respectively, with 16 bases between them. The CDR3 reads CASNLVGTNSGANVLTF. The CDR3 bases are TGCGCCAGCAACCTGGTCGGGACAAACTCTGGGGCCAACGTCCTGACTTTC. Full variable domain (remainder filled in from reference TRBV5-1 and TRBJ2-6): KAGVTQTPRYLIKTRGQQVTLSCSPISGHRSVSWYQQTPGQGLQFLFEYFSETQRNKGNFPGRFSGRQFSNSRSEMNVSTLELGDSALYLCASNLVGTNSGANVLTFGAGSRLTVL.

The rearrangement uses TRBV6-1 and TRBJ1-3; 7 bases match TRBD1. The CDR3 is 14 amino acids. The trim removed 6 bases at V and 9 bases at J, leaving 11 bases unmatched. CDR1 and CDR2 (germline): MNHNS, SASEGT. The CDR3: CASSALGTAGTIYF. The CDR3 DNA is TGTGCCAGCAGCGCACTTGGGACAGCCGGCACCATATATTTT.

The V gene is TRBV7-9, the J gene TRBJ1-1; no definite D call. Germline V gene lookup returns CDR1 SEHNR and CDR2 FQNEAQ (reference sequence). There are 13 residues in the CDR3. V gave up 3 bases and J gave up 3 bases, with 8 bases separating them. As DNA, the CDR3 is TGTGCCAGCAGCTTCCCCGCGGACACTGAAGCTTTCTTT. Amino acid sequence: CASSFPADTEAFF.

The count of this clone is one. The rearrangement joins TRBV19 to TRBJ2-2, with 11 positions matching TRBD1. Germline V lookup: CDR1 LNHDA, CDR2 SQIVND (reference sequence). V lost 7 bases and J lost 7; bases outside the gene matches: 8. This CDR3 is built from 15 residues. The CDR3 DNA follows: TGTGCCAGTACTCAGGACAGGGGGCTCGTCGGGGAGCTGTTTTTT. The encoded protein is CASTQDRGLVGELFF.

This clone has a handful of counts. CDR3 coding DNA: TGTGCCAGCAGTGAAGGGGACAGGACCAATGAAAAACTGTTTTTT. It encodes CASSEGDRTNEKLFF. V and J are TRBV2 and TRBJ1-4; TRBD1 matches at 8 bases. Germline CDR1 and CDR2: SNHLY and FYNNEI. Losses at the gene ends were 1 base for V and 5 bases for J; bases not matched to a gene: 3. This CDR3 comprises 15 residues.